This TCR beta chain is drawn from a study of OX40 agonist ivuxolimab in advanced cancers. Study-wide results and caveats: Clonal expansion was among the lowest in partial responders at 0.1-3.0 mg/kg, especially CD8+.

This table comes from immunoSEQ multiplex PCR, and its TCRdb copy is limited to in-frame clones, with some not included. The sample has about 62,000 clones; more than 90% are singletons. The V gene lost 6 bases and the J gene lost 0 bases, with 24 bases spanning the gap. The CDR3 runs 18 residues. The germline gives CDR1 SGHRS, CDR2 YFSETQ. Turning to this clone: Antigen: not known.

This sequence originates from an adult with an advanced solid tumor such as melanoma, head and neck, liver or kidney cancer. The sample here was CD4+ or CD8+ T cells sorted from blood, taken in a trial of the OX40 agonist ivuxolimab. The chain joins TRBV5-1 to TRBJ1-1; D uncertain. CDR3 DNA sequence: TGCGCCAGCAAAACCCAGACGGAAACGCGATTTGTGAACACTGAAGCTTTCTTT. This translates into CASKTQTETRFVNTEAFF.